The next 17 T cell receptor beta chains were all read from a single sample in a study of shared clonotypes between healthy human individuals. Sequenced by immunoSEQ multiplex PCR; TCRdb stores in-frame clones only, minus some. The sample lists some 600,000 clones, approximately 96% occurring once. CD45RO-negative cells were positively selected for CCR7, leaving out terminally differentiated effector memory CD45RA+ cells. The sequencing input was naive CD8+ T cells sorted from blood. The source is a young woman in good health.

This clone was seen once. The genes are TRBV5-6 and TRBJ2-7; 11 nucleotides agree with TRBD1. Germline V gene lookup returns CDR1 SGHDT and CDR2 YYEEEE. With 4 bases clipped from V and 5 bases from J, the junction kept 20 bases outside the gene matches. The CDR3 runs to 19 residues. The CDR3 bases are TGTGCCAGCAGCAAGGAGGGGACAGGGGGTCGCATGGGATTCGACGAGCAGTACTTC. Its translation is CASSKEGTGGRMGFDEQYF.

The chain recombines TRBV6-6 with TRBJ2-7; 9 bases line up with TRBD2. The J segment lost 5 bases and the V segment lost 5 bases, leaving 10 bases of the junction unmatched. The CDR3 has 15 amino acids. Germline values: CDR1 MNHNY, CDR2 SVGAGI (reference sequence). The CDR3 DNA reads as TGTGCCAGCAGTCCCTTCGCGGGAGGGCCCCACGAGCAGTACTTC. This sequence encodes CASSPFAGGPHEQYF.

V is TRBV5-4 and J is TRBJ1-1; the D gene is possibly TRBD1 (6 bases). This CDR3 comprises 16 residues. Germline assignment: CDR1 SGHNT and CDR2 YYREEE (reference sequence). V was trimmed by 5 bases and J by 6 bases, leaving 23 bases between them. Written as DNA, the CDR3 is TGTGCCAGCAGTGAACTCCCCACAGGGTCTAACTCTGAAGCTTTCTTT. Protein sequence: CASSELPTGSNSEAFF.

The chain has TRBV25-1 and TRBJ1-1; D possibly corresponds to TRBD1 (5 bases). Between the trimmed V and J ends, which lost 5 bases and 5 bases, there was a span of 9 bases. The germline CDR1 and CDR2 sequences are MGHDK and SYGVNS. The CDR3 loop spans 12 amino acids. CDR3 nucleotides: TGTGCCAGCAGTTATAGGGGAACTGAAGCTTTCTTT. Amino acids: CASSYRGTEAFF.

The chain has TRBV15 and TRBJ2-2; TRBD2 aligns across 11 bases. The junction had 5 bases not matched to a gene; V was cut back by 8 bases and J by 0 bases. This CDR3 is 16 amino acids long. CDR1 LNHNV and CDR2 YYDKDF come from the germline V gene (reference sequence). CDR3: CATGELAGANTGELFF. The DNA of the CDR3 is TGTGCCACCGGGGAACTAGCGGGAGCGAACACCGGGGAGCTGTTTTTT.

CDR3 sequence: CASSVRYGPYNSPLHF. For the CDR3, the DNA is TGTGCCAGCAGCGTCCGGTACGGCCCCTATAATTCACCCCTCCACTTT. This chain joins TRBV13 and TRBJ1-6; D unclear. The V end was cut by 5 bases, the J end by 2 bases, with 13 bases between. The length of the CDR3 is 16 residues. In germline, CDR1 is PRHDT, CDR2 FYEKMQ (reference sequence). Supplemented by reference TRBV13 and TRBJ1-6, the full variable domain reads AAGVIQSPRHLIKEKRETATLKCYPIPRHDTVYWYQQGPGQDPQFLISFYEKMQSDKGSIPDRFSAQQFSDYHSELNMSSLELGDSALYFCASSVRYGPYNSPLHFGNGTRLTVT.

The rearrangement links TRBV28 to TRBJ1-1; D is unclear. Germline CDR1 and CDR2: MDHEN and SYDVKM. The CDR3 extends over 13 amino acids. Trimming took 2 bases from V and 1 from J, leaving 5 bases between them. CDR3 coding DNA: TGTGCCAGCAGTTTAAAAGAGAACACTGAAGCTTTCTTT. This gives the protein CASSLKENTEAFF.

This chain uses TRBV5-5 with TRBJ2-1; 7 bases align to TRBD1. CDR1 and CDR2 (germline): SGHKS, YYEKEE (reference sequence). V shed 0 bases, J shed 10 bases, and the junction held 7 bases outside the gene matches. The CDR3 totals 14 residues. The CDR3 DNA sequence: TGTGCCAGCAGCTTGGCCGGGACAGCCGCAGAGCAGTTCTTC. It specifies CASSLAGTAAEQFF.

This chain links TRBV28 with TRBJ1-6, with 7 bases lining up with TRBD1. The CDR3 consists of 16 residues. With 6 bases clipped from V and 10 bases from J, the junction kept 15 bases outside the gene matches. Germline V gives CDR1 MDHEN, CDR2 SYDVKM. The CDR3 bases are TGTGCCAGCAGGGAACAGGGGACGGGCGTGAGATCACCCCTCCACTTT. This translates into CASREQGTGVRSPLHF.

This clone was seen once. The chain carries TRBV5-6 and TRBJ1-2; 9 nucleotides align to TRBD1. The CDR3 loop spans 14 amino acids. Germline V gene sequence: CDR1 SGHDT, CDR2 YYEEEE. The V and J ends lost 4 bases and 2 bases, in that order; junction bases with no gene match: 3. The CDR3 loop reads CASSPGTGNYGYTF. The CDR3 DNA follows: TGTGCCAGCAGCCCCGGGACAGGGAACTATGGCTACACCTTC.

The chain has TRBV5-1 and TRBJ2-1; D is uncertain. The CDR3 runs 15 residues. V lost 3 bases and J lost 1, with 11 bases in between. Germline values: CDR1 SGHRS, CDR2 YFSETQ. The chain's CDR3 is CASSSIADSYNEQFF. In nucleotides, the CDR3 is TGCGCCAGCAGCTCTATAGCTGATTCCTACAATGAGCAGTTCTTC.

The chain joins TRBV19 to TRBJ1-1; no reliable D call. This CDR3 has 13 amino acids. Trimming took off 4 bases at V and 8 bases at J, with 14 bases between the two ends. Germline V lookup: CDR1 LNHDA, CDR2 SQIVND (reference sequence). The CDR3 sequence is CASSNYHQREAFF. The CDR3 DNA follows: TGTGCCAGTAGTAATTATCACCAGCGGGAAGCTTTCTTT.

The rearrangement joins TRBV5-6 to TRBJ2-1, with D uncertain. Germline CDR1 reads SGHDT; CDR2 reads YYEEEE. There are 11 residues in the CDR3. The ends were cut back, 4 bases at V and 6 bases at J, with 5 bases in the middle. In DNA form, the CDR3 reads TGTGCCAGCAGCCGAGGCAATGAGCAGTTCTTC. Translation gives CASSRGNEQFF.

The CDR3 protein is CASTAISYEQYF. CDR3 coding DNA: TGTGCCAGCACAGCCATCTCCTACGAGCAGTACTTC. The chain employs TRBV7-9 and TRBJ2-7; D uncertain. The CDR3 length is 12 residues. The germline V gene encodes CDR1 SEHNR and CDR2 FQNEAQ (reference sequence). The V and J ends lost 7 bases and 0 bases respectively, with 7 bases between them.

CDR3 residues: CASSPRQGDSYGYTF. The DNA of the CDR3 is TGTGCCAGCAGTCCTAGACAGGGGGACTCCTATGGCTACACCTTC. This chain uses TRBV27 with TRBJ1-2; 9 bases are shared with TRBD1. The junction had 8 bases not matched to a gene; V was cut back by 5 bases and J by 4 bases. The CDR3 sequence is 15 residues long. CDR1 MNHEY and CDR2 SMNVEV come from the germline V gene (reference sequence).

V is TRBV7-9 and J is TRBJ2-2; D is undetermined. Germline CDR1 is SEHNR and CDR2 is FQNEAQ (reference sequence). This CDR3 is 14 amino acids long. V shed 4 bases and J shed 7 bases, with 13 bases lying between them. DNA for the CDR3: TGTGCCAGCAGCTACGGAATGCGTGGCGGGGAGCTGTTTTTT. Amino acids: CASSYGMRGGELFF.

The chain is built from TRBV11-1 and TRBJ2-7; TRBD2 matches 10 bases. From germline, CDR1 is SGHAT and CDR2 FQDESV (reference sequence). The CDR3 runs 14 residues. V dropped 5 bases and J dropped 2; count of bases not matched to a gene: 3. In DNA, the CDR3 is TGTGCCAGCAGCATCAGCGGGAGGGCCTACGAGCAGTACTTC. It is translated as CASSISGRAYEQYF.